The present entry profiles one T cell receptor (beta chain) with its context. As yet, its antigen is unknown. The data originate from a study of T cell clones after liver transplantation. Study-level background: Post-transplant blood was tracked for graft-donor-reactive T cell clones identified in a pre-transplant mixed lymphocyte reaction.

The method was immunoSEQ multiplex PCR; TCRdb's version includes in-frame clones alone and lacks a portion of them. The sample lists fewer than 1,500 clones; roughly 29% were seen once. The CDR3 contains 14 residues. CDR1 and CDR2 from the germline V gene are SGHDT and YYEEEE. Trimming left V 3 bases short and J 1 base short, with 10 bases between. Proliferating CFSE-low MLR cells were sequenced to define alloreactive TCRbeta sequences. Stimulators were graft donor PBMCs, splenocytes, lymph-node cells, or third-party PBMCs for pre-transplant recipient cells. This chain links TRBV5-6 with TRBJ2-5, with D possibly TRBD2 on 6 matching bases. Sequenced input: CD8+ T cells from PBMCs cultured with third-party cells. The clonotype comes from a human patient who received a liver transplant. Some T cells may be provided by the graft donor. The CDR3 spells CASSWGDSQETQYF. The CDR3 bases are TGTGCCAGCAGCTGGGGGGATAGCCAAGAGACCCAGTACTTC.